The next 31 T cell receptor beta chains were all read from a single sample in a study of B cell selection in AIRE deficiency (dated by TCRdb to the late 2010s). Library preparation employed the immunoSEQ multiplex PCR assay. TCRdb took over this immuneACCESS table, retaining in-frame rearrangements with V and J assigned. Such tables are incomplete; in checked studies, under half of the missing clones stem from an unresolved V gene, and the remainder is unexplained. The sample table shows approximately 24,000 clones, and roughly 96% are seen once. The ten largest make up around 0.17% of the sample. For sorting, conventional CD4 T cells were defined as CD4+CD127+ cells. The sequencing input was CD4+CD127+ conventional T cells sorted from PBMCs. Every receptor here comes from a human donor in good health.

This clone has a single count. This CDR3 reads CATQSGVISSYEQYF. The CDR3 DNA sequence: TGTGCCACCCAATCAGGGGTTATAAGCTCCTACGAGCAGTACTTC. The chain recombines TRBV2 with TRBJ2-7, with D tentatively TRBD1 (6 bases). The V end lost 10 bases, the J end lost 0 bases, and 19 bases lay between the germline ends. The CDR3 has 15 amino acids. The germline V gene has CDR1 SNHLY and CDR2 FYNNEI.

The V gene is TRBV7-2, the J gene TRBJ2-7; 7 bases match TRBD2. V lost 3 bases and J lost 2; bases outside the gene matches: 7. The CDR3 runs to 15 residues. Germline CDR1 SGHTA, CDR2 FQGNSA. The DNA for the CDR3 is TGTGCCAGCAGCTTGGGCGGGGGAATCACCTACGAGCAGTACTTC. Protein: CASSLGGGITYEQYF. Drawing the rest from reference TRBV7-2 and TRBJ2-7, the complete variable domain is GAGVSQSPSNKVTEKGKDVELRCDPISGHTALYWYRQSLGQGLEFLIYFQGNSAPDKSGLPSDRFSAERTGGSVSTLTIQRTQQEDSAVYLCASSLGGGITYEQYFGPGTRLTVT.

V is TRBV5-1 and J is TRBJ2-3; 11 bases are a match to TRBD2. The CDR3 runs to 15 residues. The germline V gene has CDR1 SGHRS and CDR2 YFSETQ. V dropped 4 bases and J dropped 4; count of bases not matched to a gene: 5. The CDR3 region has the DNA TGCGCCAGCAGCCCGGGACTAGCGGTCTCAGATACGCAGTATTTT. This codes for CASSPGLAVSDTQYF.

The CDR3 is CASSIQGSYEQYF. The CDR3 DNA is TGTGCCAGTAGTATTCAGGGGTCCTACGAGCAGTACTTC. The chain joins TRBV19 to TRBJ2-7; D possibly corresponds to TRBD1 (6 bases). This CDR3 contains 13 residues. CDR1 and CDR2 (germline): LNHDA, SQIVND (reference sequence). The germline V and J ends were trimmed by 3 bases and 1 base, with 7 bases remaining between them.

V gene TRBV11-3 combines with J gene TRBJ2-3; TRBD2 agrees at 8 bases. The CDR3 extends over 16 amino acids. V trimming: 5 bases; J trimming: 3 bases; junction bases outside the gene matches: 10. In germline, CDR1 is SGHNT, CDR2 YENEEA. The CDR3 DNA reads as TGTGCCAGCAGCCCCGGGGCGGGGGGTCAAACAGATACGCAGTATTTT. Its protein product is CASSPGAGGQTDTQYF. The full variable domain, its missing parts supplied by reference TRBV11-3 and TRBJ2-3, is EAGVVQSPRYKIIEKKQPVAFWCNPISGHNTLYWYLQNLGQGPELLIRYENEEAVDDSQLPKDRFSAERLKGVDSTLKIQPAELGDSAVYLCASSPGAGGQTDTQYFGPGTRLTVL.

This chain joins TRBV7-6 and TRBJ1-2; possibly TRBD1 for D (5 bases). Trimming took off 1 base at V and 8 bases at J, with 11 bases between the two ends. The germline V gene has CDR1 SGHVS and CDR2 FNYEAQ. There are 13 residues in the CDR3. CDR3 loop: CASSLVQGDGYTF. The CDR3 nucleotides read TGTGCCAGCAGCTTAGTCCAGGGTGACGGCTACACCTTC.

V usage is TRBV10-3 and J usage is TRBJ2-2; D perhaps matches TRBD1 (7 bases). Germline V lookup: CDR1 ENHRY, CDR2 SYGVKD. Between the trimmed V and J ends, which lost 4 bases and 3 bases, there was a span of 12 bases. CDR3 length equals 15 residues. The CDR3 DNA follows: TGTGCCATCAGTGGCGGGACAGAGTACACCGGGGAGCTGTTTTTT. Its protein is CAISGGTEYTGELFF.

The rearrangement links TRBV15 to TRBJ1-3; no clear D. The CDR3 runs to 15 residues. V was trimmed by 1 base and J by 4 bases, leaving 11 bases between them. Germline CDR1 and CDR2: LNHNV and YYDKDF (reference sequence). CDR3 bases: TGTGCCACCAGCAGAGGAACAGCCGTCGGAAACACCATATATTTT. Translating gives CATSRGTAVGNTIYF. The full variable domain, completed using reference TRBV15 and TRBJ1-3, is DAMVIQNPRYQVTQFGKPVTLSCSQTLNHNVMYWYQQKSSQAPKLLFHYYDKDFNNEADTPDNFQSRRPNTSFCFLDIRSPGLGDTAMYLCATSRGTAVGNTIYFGEGSWLTVV.

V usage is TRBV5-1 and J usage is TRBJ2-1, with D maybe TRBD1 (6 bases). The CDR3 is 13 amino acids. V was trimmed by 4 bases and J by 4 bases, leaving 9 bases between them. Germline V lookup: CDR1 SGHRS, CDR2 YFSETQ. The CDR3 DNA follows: TGCGCCAGCAGCCTAGGGGGATACAATGAGCAGTTCTTC. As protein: CASSLGGYNEQFF.

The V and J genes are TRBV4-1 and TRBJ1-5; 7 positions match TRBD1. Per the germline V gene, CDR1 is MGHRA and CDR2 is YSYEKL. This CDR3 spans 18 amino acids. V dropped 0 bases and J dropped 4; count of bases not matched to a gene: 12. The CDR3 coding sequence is TGCGCCAGCAGCCAAGATCAGGGGGAAGGTAACTTGAATCAGCCCCAGCATTTT. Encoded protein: CASSQDQGEGNLNQPQHF.

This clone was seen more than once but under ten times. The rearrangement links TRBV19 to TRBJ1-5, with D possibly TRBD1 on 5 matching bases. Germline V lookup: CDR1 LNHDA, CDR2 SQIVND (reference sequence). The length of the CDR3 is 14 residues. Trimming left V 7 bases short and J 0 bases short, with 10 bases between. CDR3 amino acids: CASTRGNSNQPQHF. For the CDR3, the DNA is TGTGCCAGTACCCGGGGCAATAGCAATCAGCCCCAGCATTTT.

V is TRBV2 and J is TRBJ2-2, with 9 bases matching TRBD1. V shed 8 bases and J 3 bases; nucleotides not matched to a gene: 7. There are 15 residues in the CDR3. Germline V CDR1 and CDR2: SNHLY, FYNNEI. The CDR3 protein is CASRDRVTYTGELFF. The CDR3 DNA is TGTGCCAGCCGGGACAGGGTTACTTACACCGGGGAGCTGTTTTTT.

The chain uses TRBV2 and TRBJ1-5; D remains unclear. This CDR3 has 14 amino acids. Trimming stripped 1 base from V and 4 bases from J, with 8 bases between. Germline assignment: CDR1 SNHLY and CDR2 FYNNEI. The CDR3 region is CASSEGLGNQPQHF. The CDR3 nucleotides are TGTGCCAGCAGTGAAGGGCTTGGGAATCAGCCCCAGCATTTT.

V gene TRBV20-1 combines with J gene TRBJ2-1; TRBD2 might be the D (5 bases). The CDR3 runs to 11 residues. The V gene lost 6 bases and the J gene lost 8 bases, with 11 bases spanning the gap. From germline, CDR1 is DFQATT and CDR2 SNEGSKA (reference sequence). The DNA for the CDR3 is TGCAGTGCCCCCATGAGGGATGAGCAGTTCTTC. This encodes CSAPMRDEQFF.

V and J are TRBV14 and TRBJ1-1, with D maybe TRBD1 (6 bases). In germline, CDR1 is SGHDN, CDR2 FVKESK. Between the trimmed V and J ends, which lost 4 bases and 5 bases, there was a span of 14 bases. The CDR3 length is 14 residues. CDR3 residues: CASSPGHAGTEAFF. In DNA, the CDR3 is TGTGCCAGCAGCCCGGGACACGCGGGGACTGAAGCTTTCTTT.

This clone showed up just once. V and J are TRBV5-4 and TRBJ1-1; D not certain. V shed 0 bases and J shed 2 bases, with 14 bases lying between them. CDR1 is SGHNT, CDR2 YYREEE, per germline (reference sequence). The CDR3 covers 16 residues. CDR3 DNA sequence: TGTGCCAGCAGCTTGGAGTTGGCAGGCCCTAACACTGAAGCTTTCTTT. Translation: CASSLELAGPNTEAFF.

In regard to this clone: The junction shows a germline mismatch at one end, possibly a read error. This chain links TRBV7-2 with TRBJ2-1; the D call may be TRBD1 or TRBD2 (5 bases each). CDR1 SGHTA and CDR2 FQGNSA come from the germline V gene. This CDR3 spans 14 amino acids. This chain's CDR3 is CASGLSGPVNEQFF. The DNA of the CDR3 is TGTGCCAGCGGCTTGTCGGGGCCGGTCAATGAGCAGTTCTTC.

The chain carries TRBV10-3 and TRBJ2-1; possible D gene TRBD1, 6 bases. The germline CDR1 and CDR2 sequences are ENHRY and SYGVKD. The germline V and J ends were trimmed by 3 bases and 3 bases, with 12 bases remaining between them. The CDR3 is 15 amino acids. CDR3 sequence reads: CAISDPKDSYNEQFF. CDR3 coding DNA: TGTGCCATCAGTGACCCGAAGGACAGCTACAATGAGCAGTTCTTC.

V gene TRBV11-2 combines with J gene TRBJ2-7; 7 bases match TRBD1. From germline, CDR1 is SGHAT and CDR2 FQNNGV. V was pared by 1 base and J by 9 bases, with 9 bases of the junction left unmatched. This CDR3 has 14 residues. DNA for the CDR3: TGTGCCAGCAGCTTAGCCCTCAACCAGGGGGTGCAGTACTTC. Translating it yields CASSLALNQGVQYF.

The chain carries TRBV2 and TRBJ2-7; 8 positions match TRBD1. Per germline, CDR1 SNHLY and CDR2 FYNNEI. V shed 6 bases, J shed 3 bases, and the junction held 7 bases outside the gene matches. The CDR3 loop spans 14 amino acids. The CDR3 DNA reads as TGTGCCAGCAGACCCCGGGACAGGAGCTACGAGCAGTACTTC. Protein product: CASRPRDRSYEQYF.

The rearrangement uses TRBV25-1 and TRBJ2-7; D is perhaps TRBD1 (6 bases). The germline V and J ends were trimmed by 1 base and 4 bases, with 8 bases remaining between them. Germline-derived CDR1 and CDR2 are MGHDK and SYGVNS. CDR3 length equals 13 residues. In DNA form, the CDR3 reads TGTGCCAGCAGTGAATCCGACAGGTACGAGCAGTACTTC. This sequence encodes CASSESDRYEQYF.

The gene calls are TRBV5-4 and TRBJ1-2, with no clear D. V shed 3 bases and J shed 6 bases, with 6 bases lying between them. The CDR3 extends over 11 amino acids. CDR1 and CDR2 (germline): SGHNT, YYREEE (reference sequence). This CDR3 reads CASSSPHGYTF. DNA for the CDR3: TGTGCCAGCAGCTCACCCCATGGCTACACCTTC.

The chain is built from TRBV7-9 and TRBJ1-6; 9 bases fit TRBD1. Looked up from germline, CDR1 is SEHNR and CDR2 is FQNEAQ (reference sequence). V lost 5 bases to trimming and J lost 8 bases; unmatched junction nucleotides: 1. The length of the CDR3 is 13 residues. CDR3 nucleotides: TGTGCCAGCAGCAGGACAGGGGATTCACCCCTCCACTTT. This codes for CASSRTGDSPLHF.

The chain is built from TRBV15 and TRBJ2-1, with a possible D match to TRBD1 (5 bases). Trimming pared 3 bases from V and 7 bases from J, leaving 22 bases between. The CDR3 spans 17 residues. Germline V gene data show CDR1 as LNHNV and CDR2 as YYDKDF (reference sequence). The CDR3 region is CATSSKLEGVRRNEQFF. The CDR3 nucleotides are TGTGCCACCAGCAGTAAATTGGAAGGGGTTAGGCGGAATGAGCAGTTCTTC. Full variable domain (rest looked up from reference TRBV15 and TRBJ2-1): DAMVIQNPRYQVTQFGKPVTLSCSQTLNHNVMYWYQQKSSQAPKLLFHYYDKDFNNEADTPDNFQSRRPNTSFCFLDIRSPGLGDTAMYLCATSSKLEGVRRNEQFFGPGTRLTVL.

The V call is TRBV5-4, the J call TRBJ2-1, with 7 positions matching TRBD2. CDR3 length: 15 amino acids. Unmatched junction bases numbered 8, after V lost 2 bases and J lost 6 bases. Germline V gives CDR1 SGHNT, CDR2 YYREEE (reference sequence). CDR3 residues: CASSFDSGLGNEQFF. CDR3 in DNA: TGTGCCAGCAGCTTTGATAGCGGGCTTGGCAATGAGCAGTTCTTC.

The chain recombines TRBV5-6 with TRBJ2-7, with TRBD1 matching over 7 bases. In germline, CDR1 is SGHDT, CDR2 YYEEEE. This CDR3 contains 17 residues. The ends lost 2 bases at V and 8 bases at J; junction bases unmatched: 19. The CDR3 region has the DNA TGTGCCAGCAGCTTTTTTTCTTCGGGACAGAGCTCCAGGCAGCAGTACTTC. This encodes CASSFFSSGQSSRQQYF.

CDR3 amino acids: CASASPWGHGYTF. The DNA for the CDR3 is TGTGCCAGTGCCTCTCCATGGGGTCATGGCTACACCTTC. The chain recombines TRBV19 with TRBJ1-2; D not certain. The germline CDR1 and CDR2 sequences are LNHDA and SQIVND (reference sequence). Deletions cut 8 bases from V and 6 bases from J, with 16 bases between. The CDR3 contains 13 residues.

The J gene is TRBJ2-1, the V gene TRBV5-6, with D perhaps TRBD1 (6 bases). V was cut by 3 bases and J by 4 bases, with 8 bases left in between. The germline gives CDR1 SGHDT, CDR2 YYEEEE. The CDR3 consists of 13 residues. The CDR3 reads CASSWTVYNEQFF. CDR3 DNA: TGTGCCAGCAGCTGGACAGTATACAATGAGCAGTTCTTC.

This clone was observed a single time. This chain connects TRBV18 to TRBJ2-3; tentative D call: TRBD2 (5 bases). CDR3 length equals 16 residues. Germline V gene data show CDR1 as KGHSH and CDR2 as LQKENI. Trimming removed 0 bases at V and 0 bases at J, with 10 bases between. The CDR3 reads CASSPPGSWSTDTQYF. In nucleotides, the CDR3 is TGTGCCAGCTCACCACCGGGGAGCTGGAGCACAGATACGCAGTATTTT.

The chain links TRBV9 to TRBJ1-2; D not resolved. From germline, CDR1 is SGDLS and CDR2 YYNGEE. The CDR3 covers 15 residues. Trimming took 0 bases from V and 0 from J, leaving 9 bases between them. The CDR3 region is CASSVGAGANYGYTF. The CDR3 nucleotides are TGTGCCAGCAGCGTAGGGGCAGGAGCTAACTATGGCTACACCTTC. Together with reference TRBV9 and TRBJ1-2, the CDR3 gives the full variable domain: DSGVTQTPKHLITATGQRVTLRCSPRSGDLSVYWYQQSLDQGLQFLIQYYNGEERAKGNILERFSAQQFPDLHSELNLSSLELGDSALYFCASSVGAGANYGYTFGSGTRLTVV.

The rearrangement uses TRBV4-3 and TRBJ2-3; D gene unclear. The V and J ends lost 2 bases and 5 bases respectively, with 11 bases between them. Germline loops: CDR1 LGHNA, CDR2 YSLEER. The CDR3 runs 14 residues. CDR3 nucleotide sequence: TGCGCCAGCAGCCAATTGTCCTCAGGAGATACGCAGTATTTT. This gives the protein CASSQLSSGDTQYF.